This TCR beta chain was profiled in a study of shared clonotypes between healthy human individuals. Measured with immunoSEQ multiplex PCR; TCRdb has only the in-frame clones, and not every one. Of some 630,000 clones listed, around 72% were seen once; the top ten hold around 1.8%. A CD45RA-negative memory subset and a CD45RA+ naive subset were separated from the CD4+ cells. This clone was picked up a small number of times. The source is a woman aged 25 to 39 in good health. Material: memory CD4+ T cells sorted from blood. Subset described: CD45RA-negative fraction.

This chain's CDR3 is CASSPQGPYEQYF. CDR3 bases: TGTGCCAGCAGCCCCCAGGGTCCCTACGAGCAGTACTTC. This chain uses TRBV11-2 with TRBJ2-7; a weak D match, TRBD1 (5 bases). Per the germline V gene, CDR1 is SGHAT and CDR2 is FQNNGV. The V end was cut by 5 bases, the J end by 2 bases, with 10 bases between. This CDR3 contains 13 residues.